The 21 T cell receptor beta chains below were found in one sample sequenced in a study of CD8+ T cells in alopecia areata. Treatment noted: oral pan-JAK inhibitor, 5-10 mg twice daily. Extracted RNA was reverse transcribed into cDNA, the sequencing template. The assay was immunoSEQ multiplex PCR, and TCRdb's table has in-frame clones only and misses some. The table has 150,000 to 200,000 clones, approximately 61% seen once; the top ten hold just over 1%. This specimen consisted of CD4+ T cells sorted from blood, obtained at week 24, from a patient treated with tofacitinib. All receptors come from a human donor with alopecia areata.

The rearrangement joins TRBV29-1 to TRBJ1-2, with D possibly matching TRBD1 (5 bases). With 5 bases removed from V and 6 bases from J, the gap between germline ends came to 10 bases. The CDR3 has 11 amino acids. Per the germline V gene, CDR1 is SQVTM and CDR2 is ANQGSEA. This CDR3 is CSVSAGNGYTF. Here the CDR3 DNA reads TGCAGCGTTTCGGCAGGGAATGGCTACACCTTC.

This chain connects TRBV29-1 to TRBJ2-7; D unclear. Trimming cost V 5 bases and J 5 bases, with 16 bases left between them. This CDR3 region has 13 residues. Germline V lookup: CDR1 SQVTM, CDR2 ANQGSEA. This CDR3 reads CSVYGGFGNEQYF. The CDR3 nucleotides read TGCAGCGTTTATGGTGGGTTCGGAAACGAGCAGTACTTC.

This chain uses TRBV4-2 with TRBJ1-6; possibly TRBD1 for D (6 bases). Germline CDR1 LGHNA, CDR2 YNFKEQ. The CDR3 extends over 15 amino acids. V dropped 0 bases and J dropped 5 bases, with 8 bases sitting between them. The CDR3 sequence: CASSQENRDNSPLHF. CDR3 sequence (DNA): TGTGCCAGCAGCCAAGAGAACAGGGATAATTCACCCCTCCACTTT.

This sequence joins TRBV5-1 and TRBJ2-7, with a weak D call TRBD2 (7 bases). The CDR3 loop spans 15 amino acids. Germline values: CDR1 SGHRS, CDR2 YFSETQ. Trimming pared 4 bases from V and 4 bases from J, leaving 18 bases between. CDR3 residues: CASSPISGTQYEQYF. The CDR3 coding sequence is TGCGCCAGCAGCCCGATAAGCGGGACACAGTACGAGCAGTACTTC.

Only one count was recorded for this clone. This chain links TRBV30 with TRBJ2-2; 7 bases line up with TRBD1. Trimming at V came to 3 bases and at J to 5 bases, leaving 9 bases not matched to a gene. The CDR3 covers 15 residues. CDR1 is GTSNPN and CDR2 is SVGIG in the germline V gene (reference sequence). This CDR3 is CAWRLPDRITGELFF. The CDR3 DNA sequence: TGTGCCTGGAGGCTCCCGGACAGGATTACCGGGGAGCTGTTTTTT. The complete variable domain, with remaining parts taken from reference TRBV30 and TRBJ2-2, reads SQTIHQWPATLVQPVGSPLSLECTVEGTSNPNLYWYRQAAGRGLQLLFYSVGIGQISSEVPQNLSASRPQDRQFILSSKKLLLSDSGFYLCAWRLPDRITGELFFGEGSRLTVL.

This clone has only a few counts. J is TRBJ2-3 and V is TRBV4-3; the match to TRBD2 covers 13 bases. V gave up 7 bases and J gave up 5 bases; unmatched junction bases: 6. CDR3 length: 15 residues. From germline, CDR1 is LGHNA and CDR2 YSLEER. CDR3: CASKPRTSGGDTQYF. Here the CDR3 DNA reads TGCGCCAGCAAGCCCCGGACTAGCGGGGGAGATACGCAGTATTTT.

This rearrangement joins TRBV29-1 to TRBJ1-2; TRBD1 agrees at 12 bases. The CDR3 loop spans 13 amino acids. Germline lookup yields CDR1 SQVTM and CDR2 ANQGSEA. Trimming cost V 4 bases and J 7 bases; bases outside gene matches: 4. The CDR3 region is CSVGDRGQRGYTF. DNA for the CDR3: TGCAGCGTTGGGGACAGGGGGCAGCGTGGCTACACCTTC.

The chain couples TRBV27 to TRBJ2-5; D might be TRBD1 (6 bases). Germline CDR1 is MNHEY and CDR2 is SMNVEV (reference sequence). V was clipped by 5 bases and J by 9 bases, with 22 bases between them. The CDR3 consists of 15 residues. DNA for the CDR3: TGTGCCAGCAGTCCCGGTCCAGGGGTCCCATCGTCCCAGTACTTC. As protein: CASSPGPGVPSSQYF.

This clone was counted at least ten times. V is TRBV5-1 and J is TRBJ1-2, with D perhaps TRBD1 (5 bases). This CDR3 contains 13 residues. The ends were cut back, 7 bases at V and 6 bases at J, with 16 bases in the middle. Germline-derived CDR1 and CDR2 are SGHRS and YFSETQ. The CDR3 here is CASRETEGNGYTF. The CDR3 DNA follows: TGCGCCAGCCGCGAGACAGAGGGTAATGGCTACACCTTC.

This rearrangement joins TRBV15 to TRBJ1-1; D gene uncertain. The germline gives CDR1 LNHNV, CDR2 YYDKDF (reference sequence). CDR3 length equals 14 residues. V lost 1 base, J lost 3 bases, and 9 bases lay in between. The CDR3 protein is CATSRVGQHTEAFF. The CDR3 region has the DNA TGTGCCACCAGCAGAGTTGGGCAGCACACTGAAGCTTTCTTT.

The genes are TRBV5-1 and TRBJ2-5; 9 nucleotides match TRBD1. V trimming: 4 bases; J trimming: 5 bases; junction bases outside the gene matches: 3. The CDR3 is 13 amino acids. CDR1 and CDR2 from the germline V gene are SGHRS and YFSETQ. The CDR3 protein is CASSPTGGETQYF. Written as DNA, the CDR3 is TGCGCCAGCAGCCCTACAGGGGGCGAGACCCAGTACTTC.

CDR3 in DNA: TGCGCCAGCAGCTTAATCCAGGGTCATCTTTTCTTT. Translated, it gives CASSLIQGHLFF. This rearrangement joins TRBV5-1 to TRBJ1-1; D possibly corresponds to TRBD1 (5 bases). CDR3 size: 12 residues. V was trimmed by 2 bases and J by 13 bases, leaving 15 bases between them. CDR1 and CDR2 (germline): SGHRS, YFSETQ.

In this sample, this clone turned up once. This chain's CDR3 is CASRPKAVGGTEAFF. CDR3 DNA sequence: TGTGCCAGCAGACCGAAGGCGGTTGGGGGGACTGAAGCTTTCTTT. The chain has TRBV6-5 and TRBJ1-1, with a possible D match to TRBD1 (5 bases). Germline V gene data show CDR1 as MNHEY and CDR2 as SVGAGI. The CDR3 spans 15 residues. Trimming stripped 6 bases from V and 5 bases from J, with 19 bases between.

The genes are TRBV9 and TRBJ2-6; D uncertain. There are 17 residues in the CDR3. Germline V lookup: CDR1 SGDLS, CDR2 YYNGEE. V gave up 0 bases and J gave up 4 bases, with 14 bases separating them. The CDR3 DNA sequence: TGTGCCAGCAGCGTAGAACGGGTTTTCTCGGGGGCCAACGTCCTGACTTTC. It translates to CASSVERVFSGANVLTF.

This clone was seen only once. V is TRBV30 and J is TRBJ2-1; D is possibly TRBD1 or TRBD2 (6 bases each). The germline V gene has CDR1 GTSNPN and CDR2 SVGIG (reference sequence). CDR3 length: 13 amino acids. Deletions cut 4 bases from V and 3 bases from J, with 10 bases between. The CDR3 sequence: CAWMEGVYNEQFF. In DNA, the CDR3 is TGTGCCTGGATGGAGGGGGTCTACAATGAGCAGTTCTTC.

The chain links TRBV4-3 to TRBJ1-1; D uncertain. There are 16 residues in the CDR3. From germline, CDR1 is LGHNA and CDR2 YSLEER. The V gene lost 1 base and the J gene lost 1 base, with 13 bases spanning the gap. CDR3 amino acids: CASSQGHSHPNTEAFF. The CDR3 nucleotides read TGCGCCAGCAGCCAAGGACACAGTCACCCGAACACTGAAGCTTTCTTT.

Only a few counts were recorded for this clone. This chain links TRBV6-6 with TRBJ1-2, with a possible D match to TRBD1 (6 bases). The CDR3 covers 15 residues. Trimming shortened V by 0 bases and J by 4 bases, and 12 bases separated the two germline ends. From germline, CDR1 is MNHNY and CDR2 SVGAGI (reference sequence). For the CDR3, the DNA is TGTGCCAGCAGTTACTCTTCAGGGGTCAGCTATGGCTACACCTTC. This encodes CASSYSSGVSYGYTF.

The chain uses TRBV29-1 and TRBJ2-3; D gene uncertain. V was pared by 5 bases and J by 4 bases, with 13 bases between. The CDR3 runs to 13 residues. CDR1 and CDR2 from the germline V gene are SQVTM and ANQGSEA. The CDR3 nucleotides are TGCAGCGTTTCAGGAGCCGTTCCAGATACGCAGTATTTT. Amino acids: CSVSGAVPDTQYF.

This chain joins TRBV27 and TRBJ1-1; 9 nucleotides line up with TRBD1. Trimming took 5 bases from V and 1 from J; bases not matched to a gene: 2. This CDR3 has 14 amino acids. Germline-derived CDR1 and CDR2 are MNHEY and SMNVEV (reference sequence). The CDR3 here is CASSRGQGNTEAFF. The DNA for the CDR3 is TGTGCCAGCAGTCGGGGACAGGGGAACACTGAAGCTTTCTTT.

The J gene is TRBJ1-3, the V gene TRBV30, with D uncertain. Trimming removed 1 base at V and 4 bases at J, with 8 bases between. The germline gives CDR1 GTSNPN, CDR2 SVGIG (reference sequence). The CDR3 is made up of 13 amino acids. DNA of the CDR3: TGTGCCTGGAGTGCTGAAAGGGGAAACACCATATATTTT. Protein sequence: CAWSAERGNTIYF.

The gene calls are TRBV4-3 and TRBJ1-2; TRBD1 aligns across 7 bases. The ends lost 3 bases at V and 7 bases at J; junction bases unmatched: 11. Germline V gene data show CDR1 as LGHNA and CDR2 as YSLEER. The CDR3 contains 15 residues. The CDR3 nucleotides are TGCGCCAGCAGCCAGGAGAAACAGGGGCTTGGTGGCTACACCTTC. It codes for CASSQEKQGLGGYTF.